Listed below are T cell receptor beta chains from one sample, sequenced in a study of CD8 T cells in ankylosing spondylitis. TCRdb re-called the 5' RACE reads through MiXCR, storing one row per CDR3 protein. The table lists a few hundred thousand distinct CDR3 sequences, 20% to 30% of them singletons. The sequenced sample consisted of blood, either unsorted or a sorted T cell fraction (not recorded which). These TCRs come from a male donor with ankylosing spondylitis or in good health (not recorded which). CDR3s include the opening cysteine and the closing phenylalanine or tryptophan. D genes are given only for firm matches. Part of the rows lack a size; the others show once, few, many or a class for expanded clones.

j_call v_call d_call clone_size cdr3_nt cdr3_aa
TRBJ2-3 TRBV5-1 TRBD2 many TGCGCCAGCAGCTTGGCCGGGCTAGCGGGAGGCACAGATACGCAGTATTTT CASSLAGLAGGTDTQYF
TRBJ2-3 TRBV29-1 . many TGCAGCGGGGACAACGCAGATACGCAGTATTTT CSGDNADTQYF
TRBJ2-5 TRBV12-3/TRBV12-4 . . TGTGCCAGCAGTTTCAGGCGGGGCCCGAAGACCCAGTACTTC CASSFRRGPKTQYF
TRBJ2-3 TRBV5-5 . . TGTGCCAGCAGCTTTGGGCAGATTGTAGATACGCAGTATTTT CASSFGQIVDTQYF
TRBJ2-7 TRBV27 TRBD1 . TGTGCCAGCAGTTTAGACAGGGATAGATACGAGCAGTACTTC CASSLDRDRYEQYF
TRBJ2-3 TRBV25-1 . . TGTGCCAGCGGCAGAAGCACAGATACGCAGTATTTT CASGRSTDTQYF
TRBJ1-2 TRBV24-1 . . TGTGCCACTTATGGTTCCCGGACACCCTTCTCCACCGGCTACACCTTC CATYGSRTPFSTGYTF
TRBJ2-5 TRBV5-6 TRBD1 . TGTGCCAGCAGCTGGGACAGGGGCAAATTTGTGACCCAGTACTTC CASSWDRGKFVTQYF
TRBJ2-3 TRBV5-1 . many TGCGCCAGCAGCTCCCAGAAACATCATACGCAGTATTTT CASSSQKHHTQYF
TRBJ1-5 TRBV12-3/TRBV12-4 . . TGTGCCAGCAGTGCCCATGCAGGGGTCAATCAGCCCCAGCATTTT CASSAHAGVNQPQHF
TRBJ2-2 TRBV20-1 . . TGCAGTGCTATTAAGACACTGAACACCGGGGAGCTGTTTTTT CSAIKTLNTGELFF
TRBJ2-3 TRBV6-5 . . TGTGCCAGCAGTTACTCGGGGGAAAGCGCAGATACGCAGTATTTT CASSYSGESADTQYF
TRBJ2-1 TRBV7-7 . . TGTGCTAGCAGTCCGGGCCCACCGATCAATGAGCAGTTCTTC CASSPGPPINEQFF
TRBJ1-2 TRBV29-1 TRBD1 many TGCAGCGTAGCCGGGACAGGGGCTTATGGCTACACCTTC CSVAGTGAYGYTF
TRBJ1-1 TRBV20-1 . few TGCAGTGCTAGATTTTACCGGGACAACGGGAAAGCTTTCTTT CSARFYRDNGKAFF
TRBJ1-1 TRBV12-3/TRBV12-4 . . TGTGCCAGCAGTCCTACGGGGGGACAAAACACTGAAGCTTTCTTT CASSPTGGQNTEAFF
TRBJ2-2 TRBV9 . . TGTGCCAGCAGCGTAGGGGTCAGGGCGAACACCGGGGAGCTGTTTTTT CASSVGVRANTGELFF
TRBJ2-7 TRBV18 TRBD1 few TGTGCCAGCTCAAAGGGACAGGGTGTCTCCTACGAGCAGTACTTC CASSKGQGVSYEQYF
TRBJ2-1 TRBV5-1 . many TGCGCCAGCAGCTTGGAAAGGACTCCCGGCAATGAGCAGTTCTTC CASSLERTPGNEQFF
TRBJ2-3 TRBV12-3/TRBV12-4 . . TGTGCCAGCAGTTTCAGGGGAGATACGCAGTATTTT CASSFRGDTQYF